This T cell receptor (beta chain) was profiled in a study of OX40 agonist ivuxolimab in advanced cancers. Data came from immunoSEQ multiplex PCR; TCRdb stores just in-frame clones and leaves some out. This sample yields around 83,000 clones, of which about 81% are seen a single time; around 7.3% belongs to the top ten. The clonotype originates from an adult with an advanced solid tumor such as melanoma, head and neck, liver or kidney cancer. Sample: CD4+ or CD8+ T cells sorted from blood, taken in a trial of the OX40 agonist ivuxolimab.

The DNA of the CDR3 is TGTGCCAGCAGAAAGGGATTTGAGAACACTGAAGCTTTCTTT. Its protein is CASRKGFENTEAFF. The gene calls are TRBV2 and TRBJ1-1; D is ambiguous. Germline-derived CDR1 and CDR2 are SNHLY and FYNNEI. Deletions cut 6 bases from V and 1 base from J, with 12 bases between. This CDR3 comprises 14 residues.